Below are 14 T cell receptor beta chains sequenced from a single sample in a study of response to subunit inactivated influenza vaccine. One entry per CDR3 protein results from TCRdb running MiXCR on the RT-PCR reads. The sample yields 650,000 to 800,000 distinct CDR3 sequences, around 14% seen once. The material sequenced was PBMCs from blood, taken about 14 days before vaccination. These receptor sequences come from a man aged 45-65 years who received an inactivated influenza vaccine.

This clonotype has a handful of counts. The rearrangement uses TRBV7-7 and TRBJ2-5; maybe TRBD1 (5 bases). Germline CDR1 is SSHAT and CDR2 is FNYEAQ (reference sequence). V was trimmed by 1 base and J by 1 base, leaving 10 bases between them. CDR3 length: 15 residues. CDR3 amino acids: CASSLGRQFQETQYF. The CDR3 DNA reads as TGTGCCAGCAGCTTAGGGAGACAGTTCCAAGAGACCCAGTACTTC.

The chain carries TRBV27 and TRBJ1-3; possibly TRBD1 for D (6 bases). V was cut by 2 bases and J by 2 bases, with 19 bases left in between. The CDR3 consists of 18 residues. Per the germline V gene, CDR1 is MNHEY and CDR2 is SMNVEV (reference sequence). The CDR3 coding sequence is TGTGCCAGCAGTTTACGCCCGACAGGCTCTGTGGCTGGAAACACCATATATTTT. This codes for CASSLRPTGSVAGNTIYF.

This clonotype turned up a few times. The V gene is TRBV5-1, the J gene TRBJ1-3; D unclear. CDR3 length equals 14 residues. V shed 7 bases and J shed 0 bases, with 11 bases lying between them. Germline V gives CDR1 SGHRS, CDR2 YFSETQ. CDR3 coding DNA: TGCGCCAGCCGCCCGGATCCCTCTGGAAACACCATATATTTT. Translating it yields CASRPDPSGNTIYF.

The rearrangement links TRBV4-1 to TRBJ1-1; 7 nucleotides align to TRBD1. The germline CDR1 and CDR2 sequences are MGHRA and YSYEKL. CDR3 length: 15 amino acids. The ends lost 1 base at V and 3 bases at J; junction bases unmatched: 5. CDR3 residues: CASSQVKGADTEAFF. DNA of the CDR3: TGCGCCAGCAGCCAAGTTAAGGGGGCCGACACTGAAGCTTTCTTT.

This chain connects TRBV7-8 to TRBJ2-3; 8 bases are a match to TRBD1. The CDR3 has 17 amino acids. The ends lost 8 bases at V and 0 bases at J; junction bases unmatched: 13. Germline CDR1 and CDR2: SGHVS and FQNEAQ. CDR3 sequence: CASEPSGGIRSTDTQYF. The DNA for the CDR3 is TGTGCCAGCGAACCCTCAGGGGGCATTCGAAGCACAGATACGCAGTATTTT.

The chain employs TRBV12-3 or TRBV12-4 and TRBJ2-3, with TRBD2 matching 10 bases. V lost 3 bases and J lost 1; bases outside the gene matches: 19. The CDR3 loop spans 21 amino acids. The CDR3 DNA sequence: TGTGCCAGCAGTTTTCGAAGGCTACGGCTAGCGGGAGAGGCCGGCACAGATACGCAGTATTTT. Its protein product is CASSFRRLRLAGEAGTDTQYF.

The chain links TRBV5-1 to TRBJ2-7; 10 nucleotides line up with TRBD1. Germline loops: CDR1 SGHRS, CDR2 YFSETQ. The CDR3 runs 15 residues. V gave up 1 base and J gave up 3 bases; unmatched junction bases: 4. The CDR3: CASSLQGQGHYEQYF. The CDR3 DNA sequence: TGCGCCAGCAGCTTGCAGGGACAGGGGCACTACGAGCAGTACTTC.

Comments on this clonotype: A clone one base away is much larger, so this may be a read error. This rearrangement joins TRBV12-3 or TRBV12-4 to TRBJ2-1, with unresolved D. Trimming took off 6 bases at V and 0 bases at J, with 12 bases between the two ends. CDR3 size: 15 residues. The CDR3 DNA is TGTGCCAGCAGCCATACTTTTGTCTCCTACAATGAGCAGTTCTTC. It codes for CASSHTFVSYNEQFF.

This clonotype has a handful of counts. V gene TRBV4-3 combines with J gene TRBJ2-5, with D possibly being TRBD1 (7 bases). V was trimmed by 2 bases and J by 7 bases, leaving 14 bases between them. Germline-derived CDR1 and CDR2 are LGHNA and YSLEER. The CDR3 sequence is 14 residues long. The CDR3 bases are TGCGCCAGCAGCCAATCGGAGGGGGCTGGGACCCAGTACTTC. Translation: CASSQSEGAGTQYF.

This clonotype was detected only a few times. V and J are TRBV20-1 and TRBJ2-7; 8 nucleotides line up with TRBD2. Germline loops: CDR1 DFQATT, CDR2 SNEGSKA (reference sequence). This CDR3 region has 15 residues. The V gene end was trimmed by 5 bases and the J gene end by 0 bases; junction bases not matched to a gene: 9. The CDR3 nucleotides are TGCAGTGCTCCGACTAGCGCGTCGAGCTCCTACGAGCAGTACTTC. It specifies CSAPTSASSSYEQYF.

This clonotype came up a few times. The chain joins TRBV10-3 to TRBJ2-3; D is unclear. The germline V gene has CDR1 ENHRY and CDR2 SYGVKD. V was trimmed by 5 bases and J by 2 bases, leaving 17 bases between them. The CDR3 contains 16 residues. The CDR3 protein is CAISSTDSGSTDTQYF. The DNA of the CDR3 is TGTGCCATCAGTAGTACCGACTCCGGGTCCACAGATACGCAGTATTTT.

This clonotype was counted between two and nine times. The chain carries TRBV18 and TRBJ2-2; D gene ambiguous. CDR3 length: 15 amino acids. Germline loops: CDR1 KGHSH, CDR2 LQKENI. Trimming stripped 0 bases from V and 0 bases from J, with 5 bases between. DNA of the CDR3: TGTGCCAGCTCACCACCCAGTACGAACACCGGGGAGCTGTTTTTT. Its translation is CASSPPSTNTGELFF.

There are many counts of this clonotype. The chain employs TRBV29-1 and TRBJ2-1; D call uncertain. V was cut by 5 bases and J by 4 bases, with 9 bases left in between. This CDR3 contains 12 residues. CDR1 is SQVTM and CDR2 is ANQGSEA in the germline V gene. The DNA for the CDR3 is TGCAGCGTTTCACAGTTATACAATGAGCAGTTCTTC. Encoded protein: CSVSQLYNEQFF.

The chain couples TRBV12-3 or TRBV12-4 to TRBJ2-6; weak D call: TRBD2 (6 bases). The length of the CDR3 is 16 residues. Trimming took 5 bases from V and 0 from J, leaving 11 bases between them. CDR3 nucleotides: TGTGCCAGCAGTGGCGGGACCCTCTCTGGGGCCAACGTCCTGACTTTC. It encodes CASSGGTLSGANVLTF.